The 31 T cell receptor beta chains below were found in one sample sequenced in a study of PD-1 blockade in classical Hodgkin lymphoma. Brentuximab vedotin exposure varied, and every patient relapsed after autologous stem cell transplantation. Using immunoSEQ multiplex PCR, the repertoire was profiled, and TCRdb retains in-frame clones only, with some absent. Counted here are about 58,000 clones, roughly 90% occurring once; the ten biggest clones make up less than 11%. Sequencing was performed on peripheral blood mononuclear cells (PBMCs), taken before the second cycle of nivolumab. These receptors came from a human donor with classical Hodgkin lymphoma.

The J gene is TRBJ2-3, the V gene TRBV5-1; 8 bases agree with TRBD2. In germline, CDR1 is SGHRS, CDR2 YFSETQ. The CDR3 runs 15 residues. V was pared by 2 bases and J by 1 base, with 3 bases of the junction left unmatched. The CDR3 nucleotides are TGCGCCAGCAGCTTCGAAGCGGGGGGCACAGATACGCAGTATTTT. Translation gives CASSFEAGGTDTQYF.

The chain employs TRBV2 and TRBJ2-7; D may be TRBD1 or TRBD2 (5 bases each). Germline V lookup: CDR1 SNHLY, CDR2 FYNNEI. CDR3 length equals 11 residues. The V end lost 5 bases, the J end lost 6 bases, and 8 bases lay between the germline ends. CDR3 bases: TGTGCCAGCAGTTCGGGGCCCGAGCAGTACTTC. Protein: CASSSGPEQYF.

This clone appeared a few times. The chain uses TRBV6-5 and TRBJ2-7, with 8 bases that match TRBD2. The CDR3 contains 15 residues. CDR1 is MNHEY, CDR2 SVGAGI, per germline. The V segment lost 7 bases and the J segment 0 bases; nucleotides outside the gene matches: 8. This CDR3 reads CASTTEAGGSYEQYF. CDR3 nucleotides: TGTGCCAGCACAACTGAGGCGGGGGGCTCCTACGAGCAGTACTTC.

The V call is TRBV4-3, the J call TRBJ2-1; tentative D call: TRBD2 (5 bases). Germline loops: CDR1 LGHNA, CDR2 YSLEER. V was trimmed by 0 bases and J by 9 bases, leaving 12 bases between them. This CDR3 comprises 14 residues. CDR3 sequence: CASSQDRVGSEQFF. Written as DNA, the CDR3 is TGCGCCAGCAGCCAAGATCGGGTGGGGAGTGAGCAGTTCTTC.

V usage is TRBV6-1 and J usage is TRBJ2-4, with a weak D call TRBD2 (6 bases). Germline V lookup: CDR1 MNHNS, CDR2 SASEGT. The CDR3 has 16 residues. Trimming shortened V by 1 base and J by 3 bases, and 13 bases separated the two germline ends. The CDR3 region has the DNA TGTGCCAGCAGTGAAGAAATGGTGGGAGGCAAAAACATTCAGTACTTC. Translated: CASSEEMVGGKNIQYF.

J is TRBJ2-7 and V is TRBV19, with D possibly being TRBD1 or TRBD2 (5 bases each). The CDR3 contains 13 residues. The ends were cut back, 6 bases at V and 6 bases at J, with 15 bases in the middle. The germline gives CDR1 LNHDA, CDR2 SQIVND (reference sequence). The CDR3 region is CASSNPQGAEQYF. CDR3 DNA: TGTGCCAGTAGCAACCCTCAGGGAGCCGAGCAGTACTTC. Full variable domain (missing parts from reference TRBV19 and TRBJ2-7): DGGITQSPKYLFRKEGQNVTLSCEQNLNHDAMYWYRQDPGQGLRLIYYSQIVNDFQKGDIAEGYSVSREKKESFPLTVTSAQKNPTAFYLCASSNPQGAEQYFGPGTRLTVT.

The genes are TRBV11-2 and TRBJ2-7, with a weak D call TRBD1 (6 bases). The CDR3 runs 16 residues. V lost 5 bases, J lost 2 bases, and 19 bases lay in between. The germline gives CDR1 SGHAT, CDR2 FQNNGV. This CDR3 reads CASSHVQGPVPYEQYF. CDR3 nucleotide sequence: TGTGCCAGCAGCCACGTACAGGGCCCGGTTCCCTACGAGCAGTACTTC.

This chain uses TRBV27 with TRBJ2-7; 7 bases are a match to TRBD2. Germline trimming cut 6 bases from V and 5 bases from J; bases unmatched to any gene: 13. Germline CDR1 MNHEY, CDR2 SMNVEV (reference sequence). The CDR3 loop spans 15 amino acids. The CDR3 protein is CASSPTAAGAHEQYF. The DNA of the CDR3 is TGTGCCAGCAGCCCCACGGCGGCGGGAGCCCACGAGCAGTACTTC.

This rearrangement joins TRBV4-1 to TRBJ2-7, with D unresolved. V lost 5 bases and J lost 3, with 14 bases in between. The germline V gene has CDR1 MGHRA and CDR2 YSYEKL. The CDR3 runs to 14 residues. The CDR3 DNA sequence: TGCGCCAGCAGCTCCTCCCCAGAGTTCTACGAGCAGTACTTC. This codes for CASSSSPEFYEQYF.

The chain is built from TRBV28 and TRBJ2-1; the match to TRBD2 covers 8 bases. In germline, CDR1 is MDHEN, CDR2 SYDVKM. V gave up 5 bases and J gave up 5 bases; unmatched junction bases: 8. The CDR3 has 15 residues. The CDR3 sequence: CASSRSGSYNNEQFF. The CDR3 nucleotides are TGTGCCAGCAGTAGGAGCGGGAGTTACAACAATGAGCAGTTCTTC.

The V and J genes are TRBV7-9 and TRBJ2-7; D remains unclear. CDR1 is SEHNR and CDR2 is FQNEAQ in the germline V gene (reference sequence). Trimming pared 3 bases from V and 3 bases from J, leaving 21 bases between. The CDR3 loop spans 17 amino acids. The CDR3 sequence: CASSFGRSVSRDYEQYF. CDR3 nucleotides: TGTGCCAGCAGCTTTGGCAGGTCAGTTTCTCGTGACTACGAGCAGTACTTC.

The CDR3 DNA reads TGTGCCTGGAGTGTTAGCGGTTTCAATCAGCCCCAGCATTTT. Residues: CAWSVSGFNQPQHF. V usage is TRBV30 and J usage is TRBJ1-5; D is unresolved. Germline values: CDR1 GTSNPN, CDR2 SVGIG (reference sequence). The ends were cut back, 0 bases at V and 3 bases at J, with 9 bases in the middle. The CDR3 length is 14 residues.

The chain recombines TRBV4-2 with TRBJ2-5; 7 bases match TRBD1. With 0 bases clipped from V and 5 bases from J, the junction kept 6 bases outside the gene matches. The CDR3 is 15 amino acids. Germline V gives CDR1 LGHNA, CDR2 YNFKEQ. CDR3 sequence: CASSQEDRAGETQYF. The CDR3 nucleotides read TGTGCCAGCAGCCAAGAAGACAGGGCTGGGGAGACCCAGTACTTC.

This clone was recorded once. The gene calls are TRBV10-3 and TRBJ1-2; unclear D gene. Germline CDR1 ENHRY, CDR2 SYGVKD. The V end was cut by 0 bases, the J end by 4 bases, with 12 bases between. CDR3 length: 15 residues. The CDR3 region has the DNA TGTGCCATCAGTGAGTCGAATGCGGGCCGCTATGGCTACACCTTC. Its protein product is CAISESNAGRYGYTF.

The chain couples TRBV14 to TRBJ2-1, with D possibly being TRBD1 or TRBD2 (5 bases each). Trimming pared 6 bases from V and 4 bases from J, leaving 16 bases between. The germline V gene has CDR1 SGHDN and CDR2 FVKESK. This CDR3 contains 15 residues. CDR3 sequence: CASSGDPPGYNEQFF. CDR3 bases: TGTGCCAGCAGTGGGGACCCGCCCGGGTACAATGAGCAGTTCTTC.

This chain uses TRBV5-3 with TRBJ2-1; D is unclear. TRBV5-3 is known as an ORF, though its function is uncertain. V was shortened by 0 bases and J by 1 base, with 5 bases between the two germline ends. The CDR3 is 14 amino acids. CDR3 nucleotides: TGTGCCAGAAGCTTGGCTAGTTCCTACAATGAGCAGTTCTTC. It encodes CARSLASSYNEQFF.

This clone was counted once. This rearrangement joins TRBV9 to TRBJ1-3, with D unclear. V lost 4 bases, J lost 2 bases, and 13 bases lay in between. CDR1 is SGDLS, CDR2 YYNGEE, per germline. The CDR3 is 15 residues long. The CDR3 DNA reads TGTGCCAGCAGCTACGATAAGGGTCCTGGAAACACCATATATTTT. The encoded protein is CASSYDKGPGNTIYF.

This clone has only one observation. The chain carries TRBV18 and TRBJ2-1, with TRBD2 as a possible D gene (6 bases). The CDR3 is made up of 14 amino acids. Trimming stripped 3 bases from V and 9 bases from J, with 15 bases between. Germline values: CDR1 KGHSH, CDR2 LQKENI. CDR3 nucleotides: TGTGCCAGCTCACCGGAAGATTGGGGAGGTGAGCAGTTCTTC. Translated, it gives CASSPEDWGGEQFF.

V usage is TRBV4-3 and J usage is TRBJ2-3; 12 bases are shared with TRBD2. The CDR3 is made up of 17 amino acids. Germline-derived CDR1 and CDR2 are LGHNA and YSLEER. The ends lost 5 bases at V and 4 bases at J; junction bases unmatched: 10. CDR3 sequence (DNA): TGCGCCAGCAGCGTTCTGCTAGCGGGAGGGTCGGCAGATACGCAGTATTTT. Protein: CASSVLLAGGSADTQYF.

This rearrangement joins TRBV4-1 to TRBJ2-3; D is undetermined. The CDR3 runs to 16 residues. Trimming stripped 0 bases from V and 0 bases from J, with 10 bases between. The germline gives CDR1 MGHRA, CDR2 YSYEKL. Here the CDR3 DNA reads TGCGCCAGCAGCCAAGAAACGACGCTTAGCACAGATACGCAGTATTTT. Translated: CASSQETTLSTDTQYF.

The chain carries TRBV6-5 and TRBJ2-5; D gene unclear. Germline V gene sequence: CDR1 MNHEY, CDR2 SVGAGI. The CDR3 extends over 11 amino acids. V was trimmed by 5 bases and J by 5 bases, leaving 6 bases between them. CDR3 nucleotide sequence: TGTGCCAGCAGTGAATGGGAGACCCAGTACTTC. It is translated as CASSEWETQYF.

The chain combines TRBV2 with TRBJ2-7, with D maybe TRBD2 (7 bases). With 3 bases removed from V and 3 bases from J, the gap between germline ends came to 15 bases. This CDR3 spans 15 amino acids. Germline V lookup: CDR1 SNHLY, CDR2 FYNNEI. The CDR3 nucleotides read TGTGCCAGCAGTGAGGGGGGGGCAGGGTACTACGAGCAGTACTTC. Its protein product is CASSEGGAGYYEQYF.

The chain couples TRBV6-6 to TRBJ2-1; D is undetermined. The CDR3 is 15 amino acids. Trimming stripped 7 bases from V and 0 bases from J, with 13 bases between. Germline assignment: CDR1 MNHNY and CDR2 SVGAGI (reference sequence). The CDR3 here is CASIFGSVSYNEQFF. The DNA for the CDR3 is TGTGCCAGCATCTTCGGGTCAGTCTCCTACAATGAGCAGTTCTTC.

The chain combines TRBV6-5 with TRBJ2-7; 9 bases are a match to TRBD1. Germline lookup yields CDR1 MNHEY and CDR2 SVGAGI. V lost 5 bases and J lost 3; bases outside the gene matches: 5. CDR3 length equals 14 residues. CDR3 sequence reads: CASSRTGDLYEQYF. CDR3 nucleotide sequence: TGTGCCAGCAGTAGGACAGGGGACCTCTACGAGCAGTACTTC.

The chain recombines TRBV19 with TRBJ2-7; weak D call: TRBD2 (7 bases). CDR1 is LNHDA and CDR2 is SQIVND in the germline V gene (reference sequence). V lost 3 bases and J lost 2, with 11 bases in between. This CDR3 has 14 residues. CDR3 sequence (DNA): TGTGCCAGTAGTATGGGAGGGGGGGCCTACGAGCAGTACTTC. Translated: CASSMGGGAYEQYF.

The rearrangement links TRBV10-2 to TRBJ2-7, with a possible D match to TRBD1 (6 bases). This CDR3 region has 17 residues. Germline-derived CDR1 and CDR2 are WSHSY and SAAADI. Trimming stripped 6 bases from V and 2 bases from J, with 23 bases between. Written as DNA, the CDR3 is TGCGCCAGCAGGAGGATGGGGCGGACAGCGGATCCCTACGAGCAGTACTTC. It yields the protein CASRRMGRTADPYEQYF.

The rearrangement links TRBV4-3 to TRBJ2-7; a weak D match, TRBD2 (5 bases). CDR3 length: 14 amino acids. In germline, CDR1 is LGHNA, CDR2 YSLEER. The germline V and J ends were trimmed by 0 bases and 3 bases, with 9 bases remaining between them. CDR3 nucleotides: TGCGCCAGCAGCCAAGATTTAGAGGGCTACGAGCAGTACTTC. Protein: CASSQDLEGYEQYF.

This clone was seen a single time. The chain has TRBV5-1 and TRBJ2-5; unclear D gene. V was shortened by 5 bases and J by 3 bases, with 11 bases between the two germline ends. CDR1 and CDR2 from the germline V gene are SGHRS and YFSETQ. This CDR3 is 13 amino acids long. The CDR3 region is CASRPDEEETQYF. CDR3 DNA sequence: TGCGCCAGCAGGCCAGACGAGGAAGAGACCCAGTACTTC.

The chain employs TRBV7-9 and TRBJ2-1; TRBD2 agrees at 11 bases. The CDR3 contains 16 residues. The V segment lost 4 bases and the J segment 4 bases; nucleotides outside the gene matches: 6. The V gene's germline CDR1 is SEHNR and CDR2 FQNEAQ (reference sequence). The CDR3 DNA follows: TGTGCCAGCAGCTGGACGGGACTAGCGGAATACAATGAGCAGTTCTTC. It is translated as CASSWTGLAEYNEQFF.

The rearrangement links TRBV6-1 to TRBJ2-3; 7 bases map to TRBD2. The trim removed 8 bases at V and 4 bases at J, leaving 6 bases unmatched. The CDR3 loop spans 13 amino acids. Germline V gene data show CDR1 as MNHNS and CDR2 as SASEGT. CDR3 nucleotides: TGTGCCAGCGCATGGGGGGGTGCAGATACGCAGTATTTT. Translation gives CASAWGGADTQYF.

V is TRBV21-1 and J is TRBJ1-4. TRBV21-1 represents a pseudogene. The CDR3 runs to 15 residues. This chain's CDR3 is CASSKVQGGVEKLFF. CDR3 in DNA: TGTGCCAGCAGCAAAGTCCAGGGAGGAGTTGAAAAACTGTTTTTT.